The 24 T cell receptor beta chains below were found in one sample sequenced in a study of cytomegalovirus exposure and HLA in healthy donors. Primers: 60 Vbeta forward and 13 Jbeta reverse. Sequencing was performed with immunoSEQ multiplex PCR; in TCRdb, only in-frame clones are kept and a portion is missing. The sample lists approximately 150,000 clones, about 77% occurring once. The sequencing input was PBMCs. The receptor set was obtained from a man aged 18 to 30 in good health and CMV-seropositive.

This chain uses TRBV6-1 with TRBJ1-2; 8 bases fit TRBD1. The germline gives CDR1 MNHNS, CDR2 SASEGT. V was pared by 7 bases and J by 3 bases, with 10 bases of the junction left unmatched. The CDR3 totals 15 residues. The DNA of the CDR3 is TGTGCCAGCACTGCCCGCTCAGGGGGCCACTATGGCTACACCTTC. Amino acid sequence: CASTARSGGHYGYTF.

In its sample, this clone was seen a few times. V usage is TRBV2 and J usage is TRBJ1-5; D remains ambiguous. There are 14 residues in the CDR3. V lost 7 bases to trimming and J lost 6 bases, with 16 bases between them. Germline-derived CDR1 and CDR2 are SNHLY and FYNNEI. The CDR3 loop is CASIPEVGSQPQHF. The CDR3 region has the DNA TGTGCCAGCATCCCTGAAGTGGGCAGTCAGCCCCAGCATTTT.

This clone was picked up a small number of times. The chain uses TRBV6-5 and TRBJ1-1, with D unresolved. The V gene lost 4 bases and the J gene lost 0 bases, with 6 bases spanning the gap. The CDR3 contains 13 residues. In germline, CDR1 is MNHEY, CDR2 SVGAGI. The CDR3 sequence: CASSFSLNTEAFF. Here the CDR3 DNA reads TGTGCCAGCAGTTTCAGTCTGAACACTGAAGCTTTCTTT.

The chain carries TRBV11-2 and TRBJ1-2; tentatively, D is TRBD1 (5 bases). V was cut by 0 bases and J by 7 bases, with 15 bases left in between. This CDR3 comprises 15 residues. From germline, CDR1 is SGHAT and CDR2 FQNNGV. The CDR3 DNA sequence: TGTGCCAGCAGCTTAGAGGCGGGGGGGGTATCTGGCTACACCTTC. Translation: CASSLEAGGVSGYTF.

The rearrangement joins TRBV11-2 to TRBJ2-3; 9 nucleotides line up with TRBD2. V lost 7 bases and J lost 0; bases outside the gene matches: 8. Germline CDR1 reads SGHAT; CDR2 reads FQNNGV. This CDR3 region has 16 residues. This CDR3 reads CASTPPSGVSTDTQYF. In DNA, the CDR3 is TGTGCCAGCACCCCCCCTAGCGGGGTTAGCACAGATACGCAGTATTTT.

This clone was seen only once. The chain's CDR3 is CAWTGGYYGYTF. The CDR3, as DNA: TGTGCCTGGACAGGGGGCTACTATGGCTACACCTTC. The J gene is TRBJ1-2, the V gene TRBV30; TRBD1 aligns across 8 bases. J gave up 3 bases and V 4 bases, and 1 base lay outside the gene matches. The CDR3 has 12 residues. The V gene's germline CDR1 is GTSNPN and CDR2 SVGIG (reference sequence).

In nucleotides, the CDR3 is TGCGCCAGCAGCTTGGTTAATGAGGAGTGGTACAATGAGCAGTTCTTC. It encodes CASSLVNEEWYNEQFF. The rearrangement joins TRBV5-1 to TRBJ2-1, with D uncertain. With 0 bases removed from V and 4 bases from J, the gap between germline ends came to 14 bases. CDR1 is SGHRS, CDR2 YFSETQ, per germline. This CDR3 contains 16 residues.

The chain joins TRBV10-3 to TRBJ2-2; 9 bases are a match to TRBD1. Germline lookup yields CDR1 ENHRY and CDR2 SYGVKD. V lost 2 bases, J lost 4 bases, and 5 bases stayed unmatched. The CDR3 runs 16 residues. CDR3 amino acids: CAISERTGGVTGELFF. The CDR3 nucleotides are TGTGCCATCAGTGAGCGCACAGGGGGCGTCACCGGGGAGCTGTTTTTT.

The table lists this clone with a few counts. The chain joins TRBV6-1 to TRBJ2-3, with a possible D match to TRBD1 (6 bases). The germline V gene has CDR1 MNHNS and CDR2 SASEGT. This CDR3 contains 16 residues. Trimming stripped 0 bases from V and 6 bases from J, with 16 bases between. The CDR3 DNA reads as TGTGCCAGCAGTGAAGCTGTCCCCAGGGGAGAGGATACGCAGTATTTT. Translated: CASSEAVPRGEDTQYF.

This clone has a handful of counts. The chain recombines TRBV6-1 with TRBJ2-2; 8 positions agree with TRBD1. The CDR3 sequence is 15 residues long. Germline CDR1 MNHNS, CDR2 SASEGT. V dropped 6 bases and J dropped 7; count of bases not matched to a gene: 10. The CDR3 loop reads CASRGMTGVDGELFF. The CDR3 DNA reads as TGTGCCAGCAGGGGTATGACAGGGGTGGACGGGGAGCTGTTTTTT.

CDR3 loop: CASSLRGFLNEQFF. The CDR3 region has the DNA TGTGCCAGCAGCTTGAGAGGATTCCTCAATGAGCAGTTCTTC. The chain couples TRBV5-4 to TRBJ2-1; no reliable D call. Germline loops: CDR1 SGHNT, CDR2 YYREEE (reference sequence). The CDR3 is made up of 14 amino acids. Between the trimmed V and J ends, which lost 1 base and 6 bases, there was a span of 11 bases.

This clone was observed a few times. This chain joins TRBV9 and TRBJ1-1; a possible D gene is TRBD1 (6 bases). This CDR3 comprises 14 residues. Per the germline V gene, CDR1 is SGDLS and CDR2 is YYNGEE. V shed 2 bases and J shed 1 base, with 9 bases lying between them. CDR3 sequence: CASSVDRQNTEAFF. CDR3 sequence (DNA): TGTGCCAGCAGCGTTGACAGGCAGAACACTGAAGCTTTCTTT.

This clone was observed a few times. This rearrangement joins TRBV4-1 to TRBJ2-1; D call uncertain. V gave up 3 bases and J gave up 6 bases, with 3 bases separating them. The germline gives CDR1 MGHRA, CDR2 YSYEKL. CDR3 length: 11 amino acids. The CDR3 DNA reads as TGCGCCAGCAGCCACTTCAATGAGCAGTTCTTC. Translation gives CASSHFNEQFF.

The chain couples TRBV10-3 to TRBJ2-1, with 15 bases that match TRBD2. The CDR3 has 19 residues. The J segment lost 3 bases and the V segment lost 3 bases, leaving 9 bases of the junction unmatched. The germline gives CDR1 ENHRY, CDR2 SYGVKD. DNA of the CDR3: TGTGCCATCAGTGACCCTTTCCGGACTAGCGGGAGGGGCTACAATGAGCAGTTCTTC. Translation: CAISDPFRTSGRGYNEQFF.

This chain connects TRBV6-5 to TRBJ1-2; 12 nucleotides agree with TRBD1. From germline, CDR1 is MNHEY and CDR2 SVGAGI. The trim removed 6 bases at V and 2 bases at J, leaving 4 bases unmatched. CDR3 length: 15 residues. The CDR3 nucleotides read TGTGCCAGCAGCCAGGGACAGGGGGCCAACTATGGCTACACCTTC. Protein sequence: CASSQGQGANYGYTF.

Here the CDR3 DNA reads TGTGCCAGCAGTGAATTTCGCGGGATTACCGGGGAGCTGTTTTTT. This codes for CASSEFRGITGELFF. The chain carries TRBV2 and TRBJ2-2; the D gene is possibly TRBD2 (6 bases). The CDR3 covers 15 residues. V lost 2 bases to trimming and J lost 5 bases, with 12 bases between them. CDR1 and CDR2 (germline): SNHLY, FYNNEI.

V usage is TRBV27 and J usage is TRBJ2-7, with 8 nucleotides matching TRBD1. The CDR3 totals 12 residues. The germline CDR1 and CDR2 sequences are MNHEY and SMNVEV (reference sequence). V trimming: 6 bases; J trimming: 2 bases; junction bases outside the gene matches: 0. The CDR3 is CASRGQAYEQYF. The CDR3 DNA reads as TGTGCCAGCAGGGGACAGGCCTACGAGCAGTACTTC.

V gene TRBV6-1 combines with J gene TRBJ2-5, with 12 bases matching TRBD1. The J call is doubtful: the DNA matches TRBJ2-7 better. The CDR3 is 17 amino acids. In germline, CDR1 is MNHNS, CDR2 SASEGT. The CDR3: CASSEAQPGQGAYEQYF. The CDR3 DNA is TGTGCCAGCAGTGAAGCCCAACCGGGACAGGGGGCTTACGAGCAGTACTTC.

This clone was recorded once. This chain uses TRBV27 with TRBJ2-2, with D perhaps TRBD2 (7 bases). This CDR3 has 16 amino acids. Trimming cost V 1 base and J 0 bases, with 9 bases left between them. In germline, CDR1 is MNHEY, CDR2 SMNVEV (reference sequence). CDR3 bases: TGTGCCAGCAGTTTATTAGGGGGGGCGAACACCGGGGAGCTGTTTTTT. Translated: CASSLLGGANTGELFF.

V gene TRBV5-1 combines with J gene TRBJ2-3; tentatively, D is TRBD1 (6 bases). The CDR3 sequence is 15 residues long. Germline CDR1 reads SGHRS; CDR2 reads YFSETQ. Trimming cost V 3 bases and J 4 bases, with 15 bases left between them. CDR3 residues: CASSSLGARADTQYF. The CDR3 DNA sequence: TGCGCCAGCAGCTCCTTGGGGGCCCGCGCAGATACGCAGTATTTT.

The chain is built from TRBV7-2 and TRBJ2-7; 9 bases match TRBD2. V was clipped by 6 bases and J by 0 bases; unmatched bases: 3. The CDR3 length is 14 residues. Germline CDR1 reads SGHTA; CDR2 reads FQGNSA. CDR3 amino acids: CASSFSGSSYEQYF. The DNA for the CDR3 is TGTGCCAGCAGTTTTAGCGGGAGCTCCTACGAGCAGTACTTC.

This clone was recorded a few times. This sequence joins TRBV4-1 and TRBJ1-1; possible D gene TRBD1, 6 bases. Germline V CDR1 and CDR2: MGHRA, YSYEKL. V shed 1 base and J shed 1 base, with 16 bases lying between them. This CDR3 spans 17 amino acids. Here the CDR3 DNA reads TGCGCCAGCAGCCAAGTCAATCGCCGGGACACGAACACTGAAGCTTTCTTT. Translating gives CASSQVNRRDTNTEAFF.

The CDR3 DNA follows: TGTGCCAGCAGTGAAGCGGGAGGGGGGGCGGACGGCTACACCTTC. Translation gives CASSEAGGGADGYTF. The chain uses TRBV6-1 and TRBJ1-2; TRBD1 might be the D (6 bases). Deletions cut 0 bases from V and 8 bases from J, with 16 bases between. This CDR3 region has 15 residues. The germline CDR1 and CDR2 sequences are MNHNS and SASEGT.

The chain links TRBV28 to TRBJ2-7, with a weak D call TRBD1 (5 bases). V dropped 3 bases and J dropped 0 bases, with 15 bases sitting between them. There are 16 residues in the CDR3. Germline V CDR1 and CDR2: MDHEN, SYDVKM. The chain's CDR3 is CASSFPPTGHSYEQYF. CDR3 nucleotides: TGTGCCAGCAGTTTTCCCCCCACAGGCCACTCCTACGAGCAGTACTTC.